A selection of T cell receptor beta chains follows, all from one sample in a study of technical replicates of blood from a handful of donors. Data came from immunoSEQ multiplex PCR; TCRdb stores just in-frame clones and leaves some out. Of around 100,000 clones listed, approximately 95% are singletons. The source material was T cells isolated from PBMCs. Receptor source: a human donor in good health. The CDR3 runs from the conserved cysteine through the conserved F or W. D genes are given only for firm matches. Size values are once, few and many counts, or a class for expanded clones, and some rows have none.

CDR3 protein	CDR3 DNA	V gene	CDR3 length	D gene	J gene	clone size
CASSLGLRGGYTF	TGTGCCAGCAGCTTAGGTCTTCGGGGGGGCTACACCTTC	TRBV11-3	13	NA	TRBJ1-2	NA
CASSHFAGQGTNEKLFF	TGCGCCAGCAGTCATTTCGCCGGACAGGGAACTAATGAAAAACTGTTTTTT	TRBV23-1	17	TRBD1	TRBJ1-4	once
CASSLGHTEAFF	TGTGCCAGCAGCTTGGGGCACACTGAAGCTTTCTTT	TRBV11-2	12	NA	TRBJ1-1	NA
CASSLASYEQYF	TGTGCCAGCAGCTTGGCCAGCTACGAGCAGTACTTC	TRBV5-6	12	NA	TRBJ2-7	once
CASSFDLVRAGTGGDTEAFF	TGTGCCAGCAGCTTCGACTTAGTGAGGGCCGGGACAGGGGGAGACACTGAAGCTTTCTTT	TRBV5-4	20	TRBD1	TRBJ1-1	NA
CASSYSLRQNDGYTF	TGTGCCAGCAGTTACAGTTTAAGACAGAATGATGGCTACACCTTC	TRBV28	15	NA	TRBJ1-2	NA
CASSLAPGQGPNEKLFF	TGCGCCAGCAGCTTGGCTCCGGGACAGGGACCTAATGAAAAACTGTTTTTT	TRBV5-1	17	TRBD1	TRBJ1-4	NA
CASSVPGEGLNNEQFF	TGTGCCAGCAGCGTCCCAGGGGAGGGCCTAAACAATGAGCAGTTCTTC	TRBV9	16	NA	TRBJ2-1	NA
CASSSGGGINQPQHF	TGTGCCAGCAGTTCAGGCGGAGGTATCAATCAGCCCCAGCATTTT	TRBV6-1	15	NA	TRBJ1-5	NA
CASSVGGGRANEQFF	TGTGCCAGCAGCGTAGGTGGCGGGAGGGCCAATGAGCAGTTCTTC	TRBV9	15	TRBD2	TRBJ2-1	NA
CASSQDGRGLQPQHF	TGCGCCAGCAGCCAAGATGGCAGGGGCTTGCAGCCCCAGCATTTT	TRBV4-1	15	NA	TRBJ1-5	NA
CSVGTSGSYEQYF	TGCAGCGTGGGGACTAGCGGCTCCTACGAGCAGTACTTC	TRBV29-1	13	TRBD2	TRBJ2-7	NA
CASSPLTAGGLYEQFF	TGTGCCAGCAGCCCCCTGACAGCGGGAGGGTTGTATGAGCAGTTCTTC	TRBV5-4	16	TRBD2	TRBJ2-1	NA
CSVSGYTGELFF	TGCAGCGTATCAGGGTACACCGGGGAGCTGTTTTTT	TRBV29-1	12	NA	TRBJ2-2	once
CASSLEGDQPQHF	TGTGCCAGCAGCTTAGAGGGGGATCAGCCCCAGCATTTT	TRBV7-2	13	NA	TRBJ1-5	NA
CASSYRQSPYSGANVLTF	TGTGCCAGCAGCTACCGACAGTCACCCTACTCTGGGGCCAACGTCCTGACTTTC	TRBV14	18	NA	TRBJ2-6	NA
CASRTGGTEAFF	TGTGCCAGCAGGACAGGGGGCACTGAAGCTTTCTTT	TRBV27	12	TRBD1	TRBJ1-1	NA
CSVLELGQGFPTGELFF	TGCAGCGTTCTTGAACTGGGACAGGGGTTCCCCACCGGGGAGCTGTTTTTT	TRBV29-1	17	TRBD1	TRBJ2-2	NA
CASRLGSGINEQFF	TGTGCCAGCCGACTTGGTAGCGGGATCAATGAGCAGTTCTTC	TRBV27	14	TRBD2	TRBJ2-1	NA
CASSGGRTGYNYGYTF	TGTGCCAGCAGCGGAGGGCGGACAGGGTACAACTATGGCTACACCTTC	TRBV9	16	TRBD1	TRBJ1-2	NA
CASSLGGVAGGPNEQFF	TGCGCCAGCAGCTTGGGGGGGGTAGCGGGAGGCCCCAATGAGCAGTTCTTC	TRBV5-1	17	TRBD2	TRBJ2-1	NA
CASIDRSIYGYTF	TGTGCCAGCATTGACAGATCGATTTATGGCTACACCTTC	TRBV5-6	13	NA	TRBJ1-2	once
CASSSYRAGELFF	TGTGCCAGCAGTTCCTACAGGGCCGGGGAGCTGTTTTTT	TRBV27	13	NA	TRBJ2-2	once
CATTRWRAEKLFF	TGTGCCACCACCAGGTGGAGGGCGGAAAAACTGTTTTTT	TRBV2	13	NA	TRBJ1-4	NA
CASSSRQGPETQYF	TGTGCCAGCAGCTCAAGACAGGGACCAGAGACCCAGTACTTC	TRBV7-3	14	TRBD1	TRBJ2-5	NA
CASSLGSLEQFF	TGTGCCAGCAGCTTAGGGAGCCTTGAGCAGTTCTTC	TRBV7-8	12	NA	TRBJ2-1	NA
CASYTSGANVLTF	TGTGCCTCATACACCTCTGGGGCCAACGTCCTGACTTTC	TRBV30	13	NA	TRBJ2-6	NA
CATHGTGMYGYTF	TGTGCCACCCACGGAACAGGAATGTATGGCTACACCTTC	TRBV6-5	13	NA	TRBJ1-2	NA
CASSPHQETQYF	TGTGCCAGTAGTCCCCATCAAGAGACCCAGTACTTC	TRBV19	12	NA	TRBJ2-5	NA
CASSLAGDVKETQYF	TGTGCCAGCAGCTTAGCGGGAGACGTCAAGGAGACCCAGTACTTC	TRBV11-1	15	NA	TRBJ2-5	NA
CASSFPGTTFSGANVLTF	TGTGCCAGCAGCTTCCCCGGGACTACCTTCTCTGGGGCCAACGTCCTGACTTTC	TRBV13	18	TRBD2	TRBJ2-6	once
CASSLSGLVHEQYF	TGTGCCAGCAGTTTATCCGGACTAGTCCACGAGCAGTACTTC	TRBV27	14	TRBD2	TRBJ2-7	NA
CSVDGEDQETQYF	TGCAGCGTTGATGGAGAGGATCAAGAGACCCAGTACTTC	TRBV29-1	13	NA	TRBJ2-5	NA
CASRGGTEAFF	TGTGCCAGCAGAGGGGGTACTGAAGCTTTCTTT	TRBV6-5	11	NA	TRBJ1-1	once
CASSASIAYEQYF	TGTGCCAGCAGCGCCTCAATAGCCTACGAGCAGTACTTC	TRBV6-1	13	NA	TRBJ2-7	NA